This T cell receptor beta chain was identified in a study of naive and memory T cell subsets. Study observations and caveats: Naive repertoires, especially CD8, held a few larger clonotypes, possibly memory cells re-expressing CD45RA.

This clonotype was picked up many times. Its antigen is not identified. The beta constant-region primer was an equimolar mix of two oligonucleotides covering TRBC1 and TRBC2. Four rounds of PCR amplified the ligated cDNA using nested alpha and beta constant-region primers plus SP2. MiXCR was run by TCRdb on the UMI-ligation and nested PCR reads, yielding one entry per CDR3 protein. The sample consists of 150,000 or so distinct CDR3 sequences, roughly 22% of them appearing once. Sequenced material: naive CD4+ T cells from blood. The receptor was isolated from a human donor in good health.

The CDR3: CASTDLAGAPTGELFF. The CDR3 DNA reads TGTGCCAGCACCGACTTAGCGGGGGCACCCACCGGGGAGCTGTTTTTT. This chain connects TRBV6-6 to TRBJ2-2; 9 nucleotides align to TRBD2. From germline, CDR1 is MNHNY and CDR2 SVGAGI (reference sequence). V dropped 7 bases and J dropped 4; count of bases not matched to a gene: 10. CDR3 length: 16 amino acids.